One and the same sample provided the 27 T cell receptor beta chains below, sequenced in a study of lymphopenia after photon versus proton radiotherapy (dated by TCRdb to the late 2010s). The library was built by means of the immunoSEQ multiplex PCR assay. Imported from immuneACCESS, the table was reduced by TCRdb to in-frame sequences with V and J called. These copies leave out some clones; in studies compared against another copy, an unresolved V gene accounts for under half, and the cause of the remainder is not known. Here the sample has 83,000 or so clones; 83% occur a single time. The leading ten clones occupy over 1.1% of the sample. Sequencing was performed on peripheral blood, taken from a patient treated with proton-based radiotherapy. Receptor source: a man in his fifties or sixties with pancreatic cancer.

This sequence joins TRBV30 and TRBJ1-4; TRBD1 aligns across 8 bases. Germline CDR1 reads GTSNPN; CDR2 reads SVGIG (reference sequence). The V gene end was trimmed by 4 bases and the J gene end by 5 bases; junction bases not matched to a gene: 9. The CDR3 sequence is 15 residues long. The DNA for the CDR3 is TGTGCCTGGAAAACCGGGACAGGAACAAATGAAAAACTGTTTTTT. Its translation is CAWKTGTGTNEKLFF. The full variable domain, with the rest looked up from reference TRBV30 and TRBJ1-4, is SQTIHQWPATLVQPVGSPLSLECTVEGTSNPNLYWYRQAAGRGLQLLFYSVGIGQISSEVPQNLSASRPQDRQFILSSKKLLLSDSGFYLCAWKTGTGTNEKLFFGSGTQLSVL.

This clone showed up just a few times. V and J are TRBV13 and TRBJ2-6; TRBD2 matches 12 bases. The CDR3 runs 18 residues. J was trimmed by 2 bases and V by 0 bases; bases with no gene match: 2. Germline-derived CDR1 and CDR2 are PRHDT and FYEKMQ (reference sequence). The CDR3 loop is CASSLGLAGGPGANVLTF. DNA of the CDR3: TGTGCCAGCAGCTTAGGTCTAGCGGGAGGGCCTGGGGCCAACGTCCTGACTTTC.

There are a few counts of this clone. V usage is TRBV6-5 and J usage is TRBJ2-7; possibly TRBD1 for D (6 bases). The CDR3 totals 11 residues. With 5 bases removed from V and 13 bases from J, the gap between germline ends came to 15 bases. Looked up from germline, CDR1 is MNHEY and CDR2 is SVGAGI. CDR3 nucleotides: TGTGCCAGCAGTAACGCACAGGGAGCCTACTTC. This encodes CASSNAQGAYF.

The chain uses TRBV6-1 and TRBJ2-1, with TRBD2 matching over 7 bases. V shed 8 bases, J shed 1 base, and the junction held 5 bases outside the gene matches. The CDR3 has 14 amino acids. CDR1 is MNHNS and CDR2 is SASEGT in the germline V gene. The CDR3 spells CASSTAGSYNEQFF. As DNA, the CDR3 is TGTGCCAGCTCTACAGCGGGATCCTACAATGAGCAGTTCTTC.

The CDR3 DNA follows: TGTGCCACCGATGGGGCCTACACTGAAGCTTTCTTT. Translating it yields CATDGAYTEAFF. The chain recombines TRBV28 with TRBJ1-1; a possible D gene is TRBD1 (5 bases). CDR1 MDHEN and CDR2 SYDVKM come from the germline V gene. V was shortened by 10 bases and J by 3 bases, with 12 bases between the two germline ends. CDR3 length: 12 residues.

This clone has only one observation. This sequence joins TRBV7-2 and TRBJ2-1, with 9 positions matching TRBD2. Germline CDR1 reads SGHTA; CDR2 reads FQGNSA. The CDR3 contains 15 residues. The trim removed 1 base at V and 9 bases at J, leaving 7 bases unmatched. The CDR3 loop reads CASSLGGASGIEQFF. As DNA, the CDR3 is TGTGCCAGCAGCTTAGGGGGGGCTAGCGGGATTGAGCAGTTCTTC.

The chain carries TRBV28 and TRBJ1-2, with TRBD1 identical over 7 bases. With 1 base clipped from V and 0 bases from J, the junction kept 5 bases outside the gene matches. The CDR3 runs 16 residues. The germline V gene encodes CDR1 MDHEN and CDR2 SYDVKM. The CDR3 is CASSLLTTGANYGYTF. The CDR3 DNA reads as TGTGCCAGCAGTTTATTAACTACAGGGGCTAACTATGGCTACACCTTC.

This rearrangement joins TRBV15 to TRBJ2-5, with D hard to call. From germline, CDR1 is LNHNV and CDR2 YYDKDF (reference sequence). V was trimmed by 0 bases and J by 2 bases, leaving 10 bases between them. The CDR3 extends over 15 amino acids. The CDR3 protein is CATSRDPSGQETQYF. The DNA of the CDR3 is TGTGCCACCAGCAGAGATCCCTCCGGTCAAGAGACCCAGTACTTC. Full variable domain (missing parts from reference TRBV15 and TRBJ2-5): DAMVIQNPRYQVTQFGKPVTLSCSQTLNHNVMYWYQQKSSQAPKLLFHYYDKDFNNEADTPDNFQSRRPNTSFCFLDIRSPGLGDTAMYLCATSRDPSGQETQYFGPGTRLLVL.

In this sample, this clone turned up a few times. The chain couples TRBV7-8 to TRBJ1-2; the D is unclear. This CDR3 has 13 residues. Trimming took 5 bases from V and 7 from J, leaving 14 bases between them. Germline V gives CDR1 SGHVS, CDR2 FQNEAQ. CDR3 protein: CASSVGDGFGYTF. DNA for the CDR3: TGTGCCAGCAGCGTGGGAGACGGGTTTGGCTACACCTTC.

This CDR3 reads CASSPGQGASGNTIYF. CDR3 sequence (DNA): TGTGCCAGCAGCCCAGGACAGGGGGCGAGTGGAAACACCATATATTTT. V usage is TRBV7-2 and J usage is TRBJ1-3; 11 bases map to TRBD1. Germline V gene data show CDR1 as SGHTA and CDR2 as FQGNSA. V lost 5 bases and J lost 3; bases outside the gene matches: 6. The CDR3 contains 16 residues.

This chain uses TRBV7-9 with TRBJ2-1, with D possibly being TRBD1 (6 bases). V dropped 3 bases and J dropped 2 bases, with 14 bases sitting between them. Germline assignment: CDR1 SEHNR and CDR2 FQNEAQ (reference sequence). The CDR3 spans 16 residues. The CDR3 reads CASSFRPGQAYNEQFF. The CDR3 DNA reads TGTGCCAGCAGCTTTCGGCCGGGACAAGCCTACAATGAGCAGTTCTTC. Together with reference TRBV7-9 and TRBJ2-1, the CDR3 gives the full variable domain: DTGVSQNPRHKITKRGQNVTFRCDPISEHNRLYWYRQTLGQGPEFLTYFQNEAQLEKSRLLSDRFSAERPKGSFSTLEIQRTEQGDSAMYLCASSFRPGQAYNEQFFGPGTRLTVL.

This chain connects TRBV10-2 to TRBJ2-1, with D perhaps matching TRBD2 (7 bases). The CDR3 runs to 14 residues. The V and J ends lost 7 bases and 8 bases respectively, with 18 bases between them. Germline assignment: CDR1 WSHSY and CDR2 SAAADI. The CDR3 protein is CASTARGASYEQFF. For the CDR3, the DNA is TGCGCCAGCACCGCACGGGGGGCAAGCTATGAGCAGTTCTTC.

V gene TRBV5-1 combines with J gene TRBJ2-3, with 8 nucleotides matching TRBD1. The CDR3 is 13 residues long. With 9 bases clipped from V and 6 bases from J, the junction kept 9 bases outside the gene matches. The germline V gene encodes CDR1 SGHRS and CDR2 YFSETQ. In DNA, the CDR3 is TGCGCCACCAGACAGGGGAGTCGCGATACGCAGTATTTT. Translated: CATRQGSRDTQYF.

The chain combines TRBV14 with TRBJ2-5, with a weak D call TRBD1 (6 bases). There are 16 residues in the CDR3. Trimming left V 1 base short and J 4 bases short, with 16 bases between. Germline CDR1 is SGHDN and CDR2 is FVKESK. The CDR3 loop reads CASSQVGQFLGETQYF. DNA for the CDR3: TGTGCCAGCAGCCAAGTTGGACAGTTCTTGGGAGAGACCCAGTACTTC.

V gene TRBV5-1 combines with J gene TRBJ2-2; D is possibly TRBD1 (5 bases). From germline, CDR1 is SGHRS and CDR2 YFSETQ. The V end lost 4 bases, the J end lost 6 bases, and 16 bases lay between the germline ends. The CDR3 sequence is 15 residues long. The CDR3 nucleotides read TGCGCCAGCAGCCCGCAGGGCCGCGTCCCCGGGGAGCTGTTTTTT. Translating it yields CASSPQGRVPGELFF.

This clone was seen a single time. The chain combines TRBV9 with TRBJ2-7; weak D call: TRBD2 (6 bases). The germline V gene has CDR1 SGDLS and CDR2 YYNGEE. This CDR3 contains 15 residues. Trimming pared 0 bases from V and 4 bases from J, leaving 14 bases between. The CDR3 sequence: CASSVGWGGWYEQYF. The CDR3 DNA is TGTGCCAGCAGCGTAGGTTGGGGAGGCTGGTACGAGCAGTACTTC.

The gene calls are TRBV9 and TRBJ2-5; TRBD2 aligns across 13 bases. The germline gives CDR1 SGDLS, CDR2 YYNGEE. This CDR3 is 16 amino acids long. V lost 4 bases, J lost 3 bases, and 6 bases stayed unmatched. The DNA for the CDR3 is TGTGCCAGCAGCCGAGGAGGGACTAGCGGGAAAGAGACCCAGTACTTC. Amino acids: CASSRGGTSGKETQYF.

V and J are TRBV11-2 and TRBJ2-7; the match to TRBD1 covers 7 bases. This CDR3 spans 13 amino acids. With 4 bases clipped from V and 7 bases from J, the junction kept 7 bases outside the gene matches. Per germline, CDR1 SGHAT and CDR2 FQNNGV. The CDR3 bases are TGTGCCAGCAGCTCCCAGACAGGGTTGGAGCAGTACTTC. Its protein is CASSSQTGLEQYF. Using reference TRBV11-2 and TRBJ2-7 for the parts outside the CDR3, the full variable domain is EAGVAQSPRYKIIEKRQSVAFWCNPISGHATLYWYQQILGQGPKLLIQFQNNGVVDDSQLPKDRFSAERLKGVDSTLKIQPAKLEDSAVYLCASSSQTGLEQYFGPGTRLTVT.

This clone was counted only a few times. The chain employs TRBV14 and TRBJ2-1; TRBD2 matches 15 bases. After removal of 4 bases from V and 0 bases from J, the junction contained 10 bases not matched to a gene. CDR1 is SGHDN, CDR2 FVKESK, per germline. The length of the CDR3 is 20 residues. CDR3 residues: CASSPRLGLAGGSSYNEQFF. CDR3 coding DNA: TGTGCCAGCAGCCCCCGACTTGGACTAGCGGGAGGGAGCTCCTACAATGAGCAGTTCTTC.

CDR3 protein: CASSQVGTAGNEQFF. CDR3 nucleotides: TGTGCCAGCAGCCAAGTCGGGACTGCAGGGAATGAGCAGTTCTTC. The rearrangement uses TRBV4-2 and TRBJ2-1, with D possibly being TRBD2 (6 bases). CDR1 and CDR2 from the germline V gene are LGHNA and YNFKEQ. Trimming left V 1 base short and J 7 bases short, with 14 bases between. This CDR3 contains 15 residues.

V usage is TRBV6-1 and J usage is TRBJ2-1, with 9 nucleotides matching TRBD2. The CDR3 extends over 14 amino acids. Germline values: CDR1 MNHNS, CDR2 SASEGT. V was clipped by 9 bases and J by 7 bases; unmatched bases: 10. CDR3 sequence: CASLTSGRGNEQFF. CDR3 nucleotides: TGTGCCAGTCTGACTAGCGGAAGAGGGAATGAGCAGTTCTTC.

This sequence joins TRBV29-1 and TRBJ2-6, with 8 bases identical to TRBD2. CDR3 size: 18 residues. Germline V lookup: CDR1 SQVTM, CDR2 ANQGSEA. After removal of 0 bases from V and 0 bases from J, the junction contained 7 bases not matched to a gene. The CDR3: CSVEDTAGRASGANVLTF. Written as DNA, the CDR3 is TGCAGCGTTGAAGATACGGCCGGGAGGGCCTCTGGGGCCAACGTCCTGACTTTC.

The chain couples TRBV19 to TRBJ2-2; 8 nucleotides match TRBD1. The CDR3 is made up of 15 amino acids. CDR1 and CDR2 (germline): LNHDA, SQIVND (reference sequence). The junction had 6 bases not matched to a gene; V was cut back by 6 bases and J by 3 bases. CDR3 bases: TGTGCCAGTAGCGACAGGGGACCTGACACCGGGGAGCTGTTTTTT. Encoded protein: CASSDRGPDTGELFF.

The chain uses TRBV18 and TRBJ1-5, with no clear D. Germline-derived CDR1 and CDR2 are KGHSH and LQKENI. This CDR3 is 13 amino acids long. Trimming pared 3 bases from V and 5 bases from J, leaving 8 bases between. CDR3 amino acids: CASSPGTDQPQHF. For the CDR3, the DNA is TGTGCCAGCTCACCGGGAACAGATCAGCCCCAGCATTTT.

This CDR3 reads CASIQRPAAGEQYF. The DNA for the CDR3 is TGTGCCAGCATTCAACGGCCCGCTGCCGGCGAGCAGTACTTC. The gene calls are TRBV2 and TRBJ2-7; no reliable D call. V lost 7 bases to trimming and J lost 6 bases, with 19 bases between them. Germline V CDR1 and CDR2: SNHLY, FYNNEI. The CDR3 is made up of 14 amino acids.

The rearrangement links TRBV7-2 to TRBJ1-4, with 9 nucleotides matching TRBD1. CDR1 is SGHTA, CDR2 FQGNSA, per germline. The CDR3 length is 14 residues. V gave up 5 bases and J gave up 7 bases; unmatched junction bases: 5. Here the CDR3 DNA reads TGTGCCAGCAGCGACAGGGGGAAGGGTGAAAAACTGTTTTTT. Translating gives CASSDRGKGEKLFF.

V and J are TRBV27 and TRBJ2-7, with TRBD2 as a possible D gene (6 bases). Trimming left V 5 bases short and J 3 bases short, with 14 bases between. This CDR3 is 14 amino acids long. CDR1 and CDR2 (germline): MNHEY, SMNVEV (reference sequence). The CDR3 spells CASSKGTANYEQYF. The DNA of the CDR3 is TGTGCCAGCAGTAAAGGGACTGCAAACTACGAGCAGTACTTC.